The text below deals with one T cell receptor beta chain. The antigen is not known. This specimen belongs to a study of cytomegalovirus exposure and HLA in healthy donors. Findings of the study overall: Earlier analysis yielded a pattern in which most TCR beta V segments were productive about 90% or about 30% of the time.

PCR amplification relied on 60 Vbeta primers (plus 13 Jbeta primers). TCRdb keeps only in-frame clones here, not all; method: immunoSEQ multiplex PCR. The sample records over 200,000 clones, 82% being singletons. V lost 9 bases and J 1 base, leaving 15 bases between the germline ends. Germline values: CDR1 LNHDA, CDR2 SQIVND (reference sequence). The CDR3 loop spans 14 amino acids. This clonotype originated in a man aged 40-55 years in good health and CMV-seropositive. The chain is built from TRBV19 and TRBJ1-1, with a possible D match to TRBD1 (5 bases). Sequencing used PBMCs. CDR3 protein: CASNGGGENTEAFF. The CDR3 nucleotides read TGTGCCAGCAACGGCGGGGGGGAGAACACTGAAGCTTTCTTT.